This T cell receptor beta chain was obtained from a study of cytomegalovirus exposure and HLA in healthy donors. Primers for the PCR totalled 60 Vbeta and 13 Jbeta. Libraries were prepared by immunoSEQ multiplex PCR; TCRdb keeps only in-frame clonotypes and omits some of them. The sample yields 95,000 to 110,000 clones, around 76% seen once. The CDR3 has 14 amino acids. Unmatched junction bases numbered 9, after V lost 6 bases and J lost 8 bases. Germline lookup yields CDR1 MNHEY and CDR2 SVGAGI. The TCR sequence derives from a man between 25 and 39 years old in good health and CMV-seropositive. Specimen: PBMCs. The rearrangement joins TRBV6-5 to TRBJ1-2; 10 positions match TRBD1. CDR3 protein: CASRTGGEIYGYTF. Here the CDR3 DNA reads TGTGCCAGCAGGACAGGGGGCGAGATCTACGGCTACACCTTC.